This is a list of T cell receptor beta chains from one sample in a study of metastatic and nonmetastatic thyroid tumors. TCRdb reprocessed the PCR reads via MiXCR. There are some 32,000 clones in the sample; roughly 21% occur only once, and roughly 8% lies in the top ten. The sequenced material came from blood. The source is a female donor with papillary thyroid cancer or a benign thyroid nodule (not recorded which). Some clones in this sample may be carry-over from other donors' samples. CDR3s include the opening cysteine and the closing phenylalanine or tryptophan. D genes are given only for firm matches. Size is stated for part of the rows, as once, few or many counts, or as a class when the clone is expanded.

TRBV28	TRBJ2-1	.	few	TGTGCCAGCAGACCCGGGGTTTCCTGGGATGAGCAGTTCTTC	CASRPGVSWDEQFF
TRBV2	TRBJ1-5	.	.	TGTGCCAGCACCCGGGGATATAGCAATCAGCCCCAGCATTTT	CASTRGYSNQPQHF
TRBV12-3/TRBV12-4	TRBJ2-1	TRBD2	.	TGTGCCAGCAGGAGCGGGAGCTACAATGAGCAGTTCTTC	CASRSGSYNEQFF
TRBV5-6	TRBJ1-6	.	many	TGTGCCAGCAGCTTGGAGGGGAATTCACCCCTCCACTTT	CASSLEGNSPLHF
TRBV6-1	TRBJ2-7	TRBD1	many	TGTGCCAGCACCGACAGGGGCTTTACTACCTACGAGCAGTACTTC	CASTDRGFTTYEQYF
TRBV18	TRBJ1-6	TRBD1	many	TGTGCCAGCTCACCAGGACAGGGTAATAATTCACCCCTCCACTTT	CASSPGQGNNSPLHF
TRBV28	TRBJ2-3	.	few	TGTGCCAGCAGTTCCGTGGGGGCTAGCCTCACAGATACGCAGTATTTT	CASSSVGASLTDTQYF
TRBV28	TRBJ1-1	.	many	TGTGCCAGCAGTTCCCTGAGGGGGGGCATCATCGGCGACACTGAAGCTTTCTTT	CASSSLRGGIIGDTEAFF
TRBV30	TRBJ1-2	.	many	TGTGCCTGGAGTGGAGGGTGGGATGGCTACACCTTC	CAWSGGWDGYTF
TRBV6-5	TRBJ1-2	.	many	TGTGCCAGCAGTTACTCGGGATATGGCTACACCTTC	CASSYSGYGYTF
TRBV27	TRBJ2-5	.	medium-sized	TGTGCCAGCAGTCACCGGCCAGATTTGGAGACCCAGTACTTC	CASSHRPDLETQYF
TRBV11-2	TRBJ2-2	TRBD2	.	TGTGCCAGCAGCTTCTCCGGGACTAGCGGGAGAGTGAACACCGGGGAGCTGTTTTTT	CASSFSGTSGRVNTGELFF
TRBV19	TRBJ2-7	.	many	TGTGCCAGTAGTAACCGACAGGTCTCCTACGAGCAGTACTTC	CASSNRQVSYEQYF
TRBV7-3	TRBJ1-3	.	many	TGTGCCAGCAGCCTAATCAGTGGAAACACCATATATTTT	CASSLISGNTIYF
TRBV11-1	TRBJ1-5	TRBD1	many	TGTGCCAGCAGCTTAGAGGGGGCTCCGGGGAATCAGCCCCAGCATTTT	CASSLEGAPGNQPQHF
TRBV28	TRBJ2-7	TRBD2	.	TGTGCCAGCAGTCCCTGGACTAGCGGGTACTACGAGCAGTACTTC	CASSPWTSGYYEQYF
TRBV6-5	TRBJ1-6	.	.	TGTGCCAGCAGTTACGACAGCGGGAATTCACCCCTCCACTTT	CASSYDSGNSPLHF
TRBV3-1	TRBJ2-7	.	many	TGTGCCAGCAGACAGACGCCGGCTTACGAGCAGTACTTC	CASRQTPAYEQYF
TRBV28	TRBJ2-7	.	few	TGTGCCAGCAGTCCACTACGTAGCGGAAGGGACGAGCAGTACTTC	CASSPLRSGRDEQYF
TRBV6-1	TRBJ1-5	.	many	TGTGCCAGCGGCGGTCCTGGCAATCAGCCCCAGCATTTT	CASGGPGNQPQHF
TRBV24-1	TRBJ2-1	.	.	TGTGCCACCAGCGCCTTGGTAGCGGAGGGATACAATGAGCAGTTCTTC	CATSALVAEGYNEQFF
TRBV12-3/TRBV12-4	TRBJ1-1	.	many	TGTGCCAGCAGTTTACACGCTGAAGCTTTCTTT	CASSLHAEAFF
TRBV7-6	TRBJ2-3	TRBD1	.	TGTGCCAGCAGCACCGGTGCAGGGGGCGGCACAGATACGCAGTATTTT	CASSTGAGGGTDTQYF
TRBV3-1	TRBJ2-2	TRBD2	.	TGTGCCAGCAGCCAAGGTCGAGCGGGGGCGACCACCGGGGAGCTGTTTTTT	CASSQGRAGATTGELFF
TRBV6-2/TRBV6-3	TRBJ2-7	TRBD1	few	TGTGCCAGCAGTTCCCTGGGACAGGGTTACTCCTACGAGCAGTACTTC	CASSSLGQGYSYEQYF
TRBV6-1	TRBJ1-2	TRBD1	many	TGTGCCAGCAGTGAACTGGGGACAGGGGGCTATGGCTACACCTTC	CASSELGTGGYGYTF
TRBV5-1	TRBJ1-1	.	many	TGCGCCAGCAGCCACCAGGGGCGACAAGGCACTGAAGCTTTCTTT	CASSHQGRQGTEAFF
TRBV6-1	TRBJ1-1	.	few	TGTGCCAGCAGGGCCCGGGACCCCAACACTGAAGCTTTCTTT	CASRARDPNTEAFF
TRBV6-1	TRBJ2-2	TRBD2	few	TGTGCCAGCAGTGAATACTGGCGGGAGGGCGACACCGGGGAGCTGTTTTTT	CASSEYWREGDTGELFF
TRBV6-1	TRBJ1-1	.	many	TGTGCCAGCAGTTTCGCCAGGGGAACTGAAGCTTTCTTT	CASSFARGTEAFF
TRBV5-1	TRBJ2-3	.	many	TGCGCCAGCAGCCCGGGGGACAACAGAGCAGATACGCAGTATTTT	CASSPGDNRADTQYF
TRBV11-2	TRBJ2-7	.	.	TGTGCCAGCAGCCCAGAGGCCAGAACGAGCTCCTACGAGCAGTACTTC	CASSPEARTSSYEQYF
TRBV6-4	TRBJ1-1	.	few	TGTGCCAGCAGGCGGACAACGAACACTGAAGCTTTCTTT	CASRRTTNTEAFF
TRBV19	TRBJ1-6	TRBD1	medium-sized	TGTGCCAGTACCCCACAGGGGGGAGATTCACCCCTCCACTTT	CASTPQGGDSPLHF
TRBV24-1	TRBJ2-2	TRBD2	medium-sized	TGTGCCACCAGTCGCGGGGGGATGGCAGCCAACACCGGGGAGCTGTTTTTT	CATSRGGMAANTGELFF
TRBV6-5	TRBJ1-1	.	many	TGTGCCAGCAGTTACTTGGGGCGGGACACTGAAGCTTTCTTT	CASSYLGRDTEAFF
TRBV6-6	TRBJ2-2	TRBD2	many	TGTGCCAGCAGTAGGCCCTCGGGACTAGCGGGGGGGCGACGGACCGGGGAGCTGTTTTTT	CASSRPSGLAGGRRTGELFF
TRBV28	TRBJ1-1	.	few	TGTGCCAGCAGTCCCCCGGGAGGTATGAACACTGAAGCTTTCTTT	CASSPPGGMNTEAFF
TRBV27	TRBJ2-1	.	few	TGTGCCAGCAGTCCCGGGGTCTTAGCTTTCAATGAGCAGTTCTTC	CASSPGVLAFNEQFF
TRBV3-1	TRBJ2-2	.	.	TGTGCCAGCAGCCAAGCAGCCAGAGGGAACACCGGGGAGCTGTTTTTT	CASSQAARGNTGELFF
TRBV19	TRBJ2-3	TRBD2	many	TGTGCCAGTAGGACTAGCGGGGGCACAGATACGCAGTATTTT	CASRTSGGTDTQYF
TRBV6-2/TRBV6-3	TRBJ2-3	TRBD1	few	TGTGCCAGCAGTTACGGCGGGGCAGGGGGCGATACAGATACGCAGTATTTT	CASSYGGAGGDTDTQYF
TRBV6-6	TRBJ2-2	.	.	TGTGCCAGCAGTTACGGGGGGCCCAACACCGGGGAGCTGTTTTTT	CASSYGGPNTGELFF
TRBV19	TRBJ2-3	.	.	TGTGCCAGTAAGGACAGAAGCACAGATACGCAGTATTTT	CASKDRSTDTQYF
TRBV18	TRBJ2-7	TRBD1	many	TGTGCCAGCTCACCACCGGGCCAGGGGGCCTACGAGCAGTACTTC	CASSPPGQGAYEQYF
TRBV28	TRBJ1-2	.	many	TGTGCCAGCAGTCCCCAGGAAGGGCAGCTTTCGGGCTACACCTTC	CASSPQEGQLSGYTF
TRBV6-1	TRBJ2-5	TRBD1	.	TGTGCCAGCCAGAGGGGGCGCGGGGAGACCCAGTACTTC	CASQRGRGETQYF
TRBV20-1	TRBJ1-1	.	many	TGCAGTGCCCGACAGGACGACAATGAAGCTTTCTTT	CSARQDDNEAFF
TRBV2	TRBJ1-1	TRBD1	many	TGTGCCAGCAGTCCTACCGGGACAGGGGGCCTGATGAACACTGAAGCTTTCTTT	CASSPTGTGGLMNTEAFF
TRBV2	TRBJ1-2	.	few	TGTGCCAGCAGTGAATGGGCCAGGGCCTCCGGCTACACCTTC	CASSEWARASGYTF
TRBV12-5	TRBJ2-5	.	medium-sized	TGTGCTAGTGGTTGGGGCGGGGGCGAGCAAGAGACCCAGTACTTC	CASGWGGGEQETQYF
TRBV18	TRBJ1-1	.	.	TGTGCCAGCTCACGTCGGGGGGGAGAGACTGAGGCTTTCTTT	CASSRRGGETEAFF